This TCR beta chain was sequenced during a study of T cell changes during pregnancy in multiple sclerosis. This CDR3 has 15 amino acids. In germline, CDR1 is MNHNS, CDR2 SASEGT. The trim removed 8 bases at V and 6 bases at J, leaving 14 bases unmatched. Clones were sequenced by immunoSEQ multiplex PCR, and TCRdb holds only the in-frame ones, with some missing. The sample holds about 60,000 clones; around 90% are singletons and the top ten take approximately 2%. Sequenced material: peripheral blood, taken in the second trimester of pregnancy. V is TRBV6-1 and J is TRBJ2-3; 7 bases are a match to TRBD2. The sequence was collected from a female donor in good health, enrolled as a control in a pregnancy study. The CDR3, as DNA: TGTGCCAGCGGAGCTACTGCGGGAGAGTCGGATACGCAGTATTTT. Encoded protein: CASGATAGESDTQYF.